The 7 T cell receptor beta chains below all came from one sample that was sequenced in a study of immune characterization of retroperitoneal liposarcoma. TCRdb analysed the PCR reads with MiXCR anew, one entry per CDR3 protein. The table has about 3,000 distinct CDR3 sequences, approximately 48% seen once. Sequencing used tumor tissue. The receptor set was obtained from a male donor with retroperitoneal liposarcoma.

This CDR3 is CASSEDPGSGNEQFF. In DNA form, the CDR3 reads TGTGCCAGCAGTGAAGATCCGGGAAGCGGGAATGAGCAGTTCTTC. The rearrangement links TRBV6-1 to TRBJ2-1; D possibly corresponds to TRBD2 (6 bases). V shed 1 base and J shed 7 bases, with 14 bases lying between them. Germline V lookup: CDR1 MNHNS, CDR2 SASEGT. The CDR3 loop spans 15 amino acids.

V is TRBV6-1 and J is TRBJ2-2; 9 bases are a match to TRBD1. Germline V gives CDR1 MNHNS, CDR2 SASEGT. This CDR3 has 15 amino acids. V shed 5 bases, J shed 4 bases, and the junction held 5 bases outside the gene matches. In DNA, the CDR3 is TGTGCCAGCAGTTACGAGACAGGGGGCACCGGGGAGCTGTTTTTT. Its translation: CASSYETGGTGELFF.

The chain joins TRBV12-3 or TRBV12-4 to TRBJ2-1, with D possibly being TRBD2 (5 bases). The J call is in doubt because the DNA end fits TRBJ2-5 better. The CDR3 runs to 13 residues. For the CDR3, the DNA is TGTGCCAGCAGTGACGGGTCGGGGGAGACCCAGTACTTC. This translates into CASSDGSGETQYF.

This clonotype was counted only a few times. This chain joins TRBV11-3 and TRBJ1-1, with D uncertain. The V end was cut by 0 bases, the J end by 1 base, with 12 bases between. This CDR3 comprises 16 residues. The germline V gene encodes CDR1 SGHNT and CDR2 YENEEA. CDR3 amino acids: CASSLDRGIGNTEAFF. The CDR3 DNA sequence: TGTGCCAGCAGCTTAGATCGTGGGATCGGGAACACTGAAGCTTTCTTT.

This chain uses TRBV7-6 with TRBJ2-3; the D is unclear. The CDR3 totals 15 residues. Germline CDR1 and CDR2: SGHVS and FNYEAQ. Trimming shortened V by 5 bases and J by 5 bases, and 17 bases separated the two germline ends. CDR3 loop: CASSPGGPARDTQYF. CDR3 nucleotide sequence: TGTGCCAGCAGCCCCGGTGGGCCGGCTAGAGATACGCAGTATTTT.

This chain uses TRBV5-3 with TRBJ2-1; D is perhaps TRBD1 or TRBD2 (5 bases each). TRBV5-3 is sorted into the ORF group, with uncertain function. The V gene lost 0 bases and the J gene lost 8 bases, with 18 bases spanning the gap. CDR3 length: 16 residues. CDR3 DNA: TGTGCCAGAAGCTTGGCCCCGGGACCCACTTTCGATGAGCAGTTCTTC. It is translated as CARSLAPGPTFDEQFF.

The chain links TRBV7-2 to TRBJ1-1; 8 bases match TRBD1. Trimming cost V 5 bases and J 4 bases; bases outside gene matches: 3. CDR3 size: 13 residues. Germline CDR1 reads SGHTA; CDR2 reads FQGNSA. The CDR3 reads CASSLTGGTEAFF. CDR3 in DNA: TGTGCCAGCAGCCTCACAGGGGGCACTGAAGCTTTCTTT.